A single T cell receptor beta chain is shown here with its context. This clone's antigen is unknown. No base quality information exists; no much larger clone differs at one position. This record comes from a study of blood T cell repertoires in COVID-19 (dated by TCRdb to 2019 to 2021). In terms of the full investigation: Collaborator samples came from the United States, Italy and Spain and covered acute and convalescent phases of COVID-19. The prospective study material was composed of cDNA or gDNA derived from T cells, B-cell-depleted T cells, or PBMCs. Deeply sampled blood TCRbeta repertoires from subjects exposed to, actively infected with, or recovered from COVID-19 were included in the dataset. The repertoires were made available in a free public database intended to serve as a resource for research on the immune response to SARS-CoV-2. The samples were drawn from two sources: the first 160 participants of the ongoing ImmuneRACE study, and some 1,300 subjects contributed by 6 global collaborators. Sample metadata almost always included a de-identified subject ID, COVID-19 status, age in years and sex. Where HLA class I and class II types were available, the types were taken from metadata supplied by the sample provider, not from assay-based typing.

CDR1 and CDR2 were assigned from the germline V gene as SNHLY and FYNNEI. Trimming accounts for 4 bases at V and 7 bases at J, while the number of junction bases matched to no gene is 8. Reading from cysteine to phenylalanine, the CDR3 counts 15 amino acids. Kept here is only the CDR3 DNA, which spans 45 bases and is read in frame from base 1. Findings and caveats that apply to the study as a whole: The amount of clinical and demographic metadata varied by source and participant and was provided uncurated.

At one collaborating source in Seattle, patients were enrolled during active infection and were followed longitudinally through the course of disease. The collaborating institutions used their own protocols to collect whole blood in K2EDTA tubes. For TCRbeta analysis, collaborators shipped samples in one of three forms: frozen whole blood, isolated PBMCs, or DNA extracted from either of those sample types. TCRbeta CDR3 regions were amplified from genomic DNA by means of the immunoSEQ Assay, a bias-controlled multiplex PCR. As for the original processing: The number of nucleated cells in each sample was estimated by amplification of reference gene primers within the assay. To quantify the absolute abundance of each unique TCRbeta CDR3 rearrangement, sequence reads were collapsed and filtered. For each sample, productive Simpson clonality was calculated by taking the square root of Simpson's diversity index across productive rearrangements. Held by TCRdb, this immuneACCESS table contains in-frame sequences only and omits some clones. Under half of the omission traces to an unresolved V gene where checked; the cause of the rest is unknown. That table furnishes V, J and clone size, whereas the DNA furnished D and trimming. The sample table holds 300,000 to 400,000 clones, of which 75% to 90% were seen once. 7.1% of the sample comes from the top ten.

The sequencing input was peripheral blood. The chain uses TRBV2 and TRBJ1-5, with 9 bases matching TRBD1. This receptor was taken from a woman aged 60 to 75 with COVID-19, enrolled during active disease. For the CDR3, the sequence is CASSGDRVGRQPQHF. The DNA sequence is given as TGTGCCAGCAGTGGGGACAGGGTAGGTCGGCAGCCCCAGCATTTT.